Following are 28 T cell receptor beta chains from one sample sequenced in a study of cytomegalovirus exposure and HLA in healthy donors. The primer mix had 60 Vbeta and 13 Jbeta primers. TCRdb keeps only in-frame clones here, not all; method: immunoSEQ multiplex PCR. The sample records about 130,000 clones, 76% being singletons. What was sequenced was PBMCs. The receptors were sampled from a man between 40 and 49 years old in good health and CMV-seronegative.

This rearrangement joins TRBV7-9 to TRBJ2-3, with D perhaps TRBD1 (6 bases). The V end was cut by 5 bases, the J end by 1 base, with 10 bases between. Germline CDR1 is SEHNR and CDR2 is FQNEAQ (reference sequence). This CDR3 region has 14 residues. CDR3 nucleotides: TGTGCCAGCAGCCCCCCAGGGGGCACAGATACGCAGTATTTT. It translates to CASSPPGGTDTQYF.

This rearrangement joins TRBV18 to TRBJ1-4; D is possibly TRBD1 (5 bases). The germline V gene has CDR1 KGHSH and CDR2 LQKENI. Deletions cut 3 bases from V and 4 bases from J, with 9 bases between. This CDR3 has 14 residues. The CDR3 spells CASSPTGDNEKLFF. The DNA of the CDR3 is TGTGCCAGCTCACCTACAGGAGATAATGAAAAACTGTTTTTT.

The CDR3 sequence is CASSRGQGGFYEQYF. The DNA for the CDR3 is TGTGCCAGCAGCCGGGGACAGGGAGGATTCTACGAGCAGTACTTC. The chain uses TRBV7-9 and TRBJ2-7, with TRBD1 identical over 9 bases. Unmatched junction bases numbered 8, after V lost 5 bases and J lost 3 bases. The CDR3 has 15 residues. Per the germline V gene, CDR1 is SEHNR and CDR2 is FQNEAQ (reference sequence). Complete variable domain (other parts from reference TRBV7-9 and TRBJ2-7): DTGVSQNPRHKITKRGQNVTFRCDPISEHNRLYWYRQTLGQGPEFLTYFQNEAQLEKSRLLSDRFSAERPKGSFSTLEIQRTEQGDSAMYLCASSRGQGGFYEQYFGPGTRLTVT.

V is TRBV6-5 and J is TRBJ2-1; D is possibly TRBD2 (5 bases). Deletions cut 0 bases from V and 6 bases from J, with 9 bases between. This CDR3 has 14 residues. Looked up from germline, CDR1 is MNHEY and CDR2 is SVGAGI. The CDR3 protein is CASSYSGLPNEQFF. The CDR3 nucleotides read TGTGCCAGCAGTTACTCAGGACTCCCCAATGAGCAGTTCTTC.

In DNA form, the CDR3 reads TGTGCCAGCTCACGGGGTCGGGGCGGGGTCGACAATGAGCAGTTCTTC. Protein sequence: CASSRGRGGVDNEQFF. The chain couples TRBV18 to TRBJ2-1, with D perhaps matching TRBD2 (6 bases). This CDR3 has 16 residues. The V and J ends lost 4 bases and 5 bases respectively, with 18 bases between them. The germline gives CDR1 KGHSH, CDR2 LQKENI.

This chain connects TRBV9 to TRBJ1-1; 7 nucleotides agree with TRBD1. This CDR3 is 15 amino acids long. J was trimmed by 2 bases and V by 4 bases; bases with no gene match: 8. Germline lookup yields CDR1 SGDLS and CDR2 YYNGEE. The CDR3 DNA sequence: TGTGCCAGCAGCACTCGGACAGGTCAAAACACTGAAGCTTTCTTT. Its translation: CASSTRTGQNTEAFF. Looking up the rest from reference TRBV9 and TRBJ1-1 gives the full variable domain: DSGVTQTPKHLITATGQRVTLRCSPRSGDLSVYWYQQSLDQGLQFLIQYYNGEERAKGNILERFSAQQFPDLHSELNLSSLELGDSALYFCASSTRTGQNTEAFFGQGTRLTVV.

This clone has just one count. The chain couples TRBV6-5 to TRBJ1-1, with D perhaps TRBD1 (6 bases). Trimming took 2 bases from V and 0 from J, leaving 10 bases between them. The CDR3 loop spans 15 amino acids. Germline V CDR1 and CDR2: MNHEY, SVGAGI. The CDR3, as DNA: TGTGCCAGCAGTTACGAATACAGGGTGAACACTGAAGCTTTCTTT. Translating gives CASSYEYRVNTEAFF.

The CDR3 bases are TGCGCCAGCAGCTTGGCCGGGGGTAGCTCCTACAATGAGCAGTTCTTC. It codes for CASSLAGGSSYNEQFF. The chain links TRBV5-1 to TRBJ2-1, with D possibly TRBD2 on 6 matching bases. The CDR3 is 16 amino acids. The V gene lost 0 bases and the J gene lost 0 bases, with 10 bases spanning the gap. CDR1 and CDR2 from the germline V gene are SGHRS and YFSETQ.

The chain employs TRBV19 and TRBJ1-1, with D hard to call. Trimming took 3 bases from V and 6 from J, leaving 8 bases between them. The germline V gene encodes CDR1 LNHDA and CDR2 SQIVND (reference sequence). The CDR3 runs 12 residues. The CDR3 DNA reads TGTGCCAGTAGTATTTCGGGGTCTGAAGCTTTCTTT. Its protein is CASSISGSEAFF.

This sequence joins TRBV7-2 and TRBJ1-1; a possible D gene is TRBD1 (5 bases). From germline, CDR1 is SGHTA and CDR2 FQGNSA. The ends were cut back, 6 bases at V and 7 bases at J, with 15 bases in the middle. CDR3 size: 13 residues. The DNA for the CDR3 is TGTGCCAGCAGGGACGGCAGGGTTGGTGAAGCTTTCTTT. It codes for CASRDGRVGEAFF.

This clone turned up a few times. The V gene is TRBV27, the J gene TRBJ1-1; maybe TRBD1 (6 bases). The CDR3 length is 12 residues. Germline assignment: CDR1 MNHEY and CDR2 SMNVEV (reference sequence). The V end lost 8 bases, the J end lost 8 bases, and 15 bases lay between the germline ends. In DNA form, the CDR3 reads TGTGCCAGCGGCCAGGGGCTGGGAGAAGCTTTCTTT. Its translation is CASGQGLGEAFF.

V gene TRBV5-1 combines with J gene TRBJ1-1; D is perhaps TRBD1 (5 bases). In germline, CDR1 is SGHRS, CDR2 YFSETQ. The V end lost 0 bases, the J end lost 2 bases, and 11 bases lay between the germline ends. This CDR3 has 15 amino acids. The CDR3 nucleotides are TGCGCCAGCAGCTTGGAAGGGGCCGATAACACTGAAGCTTTCTTT. Translated: CASSLEGADNTEAFF.

This clone was recorded only once. This sequence joins TRBV30 and TRBJ1-4, with no clear D. The V end was cut by 0 bases, the J end by 8 bases, with 10 bases between. The CDR3 sequence is 13 residues long. CDR1 and CDR2 from the germline V gene are GTSNPN and SVGIG (reference sequence). In nucleotides, the CDR3 is TGTGCCTGGAGTGTTACAGTCATCGAAAAACTGTTTTTT. This translates into CAWSVTVIEKLFF.

This chain connects TRBV7-6 to TRBJ2-7; D ambiguous. V lost 2 bases to trimming and J lost 4 bases, with 15 bases between them. The CDR3 contains 15 residues. Per germline, CDR1 SGHVS and CDR2 FNYEAQ. The CDR3 loop reads CASSLTFTNAYEQYF. CDR3 nucleotides: TGTGCCAGCAGCTTAACATTCACAAACGCATACGAGCAGTACTTC.

The V gene is TRBV9, the J gene TRBJ1-6; the D is unclear. The germline CDR1 and CDR2 sequences are SGDLS and YYNGEE. This CDR3 has 17 amino acids. V lost 0 bases and J 0 bases, leaving 10 bases between the germline ends. CDR3 region: CASSVDPESSYNSPLHF. CDR3 in DNA: TGTGCCAGCAGCGTAGACCCGGAGAGCTCCTATAATTCACCCCTCCACTTT.

This clone has a handful of counts. This sequence joins TRBV18 and TRBJ1-1; D gene unclear. CDR3 length: 13 residues. Trimming left V 1 base short and J 7 bases short, with 10 bases between. In germline, CDR1 is KGHSH, CDR2 LQKENI. For the CDR3, the DNA is TGTGCCAGCTCACCACGCCTAACAGATGAAGCTTTCTTT. Its protein is CASSPRLTDEAFF.

This chain joins TRBV5-1 and TRBJ2-5; possible D gene TRBD1, 8 bases. Germline V gene sequence: CDR1 SGHRS, CDR2 YFSETQ. V was trimmed by 4 bases and J by 1 base, leaving 17 bases between them. CDR3 size: 16 residues. CDR3 in amino acids: CASSPTTGGGQETQYF. CDR3 coding DNA: TGCGCCAGCAGCCCCACCACAGGGGGGGGCCAAGAGACCCAGTACTTC.

The chain has TRBV7-2 and TRBJ1-3; D not certain. The V and J ends lost 3 bases and 8 bases respectively, with 14 bases between them. Germline-derived CDR1 and CDR2 are SGHTA and FQGNSA. The CDR3 extends over 14 amino acids. The DNA of the CDR3 is TGTGCCAGCAGCTTCCGGTTTCGGGAGGACACCATATATTTT. Its protein product is CASSFRFREDTIYF.

CDR3 coding DNA: TGCGCCAGCAGCTCAGGACAGGGGTGGAACGAGCAGTACTTC. It is translated as CASSSGQGWNEQYF. The chain is built from TRBV5-1 and TRBJ2-7; TRBD1 aligns across 9 bases. V trimming: 3 bases; J trimming: 5 bases; junction bases outside the gene matches: 6. Germline V gives CDR1 SGHRS, CDR2 YFSETQ. The CDR3 contains 14 residues.

This clone was found a few times. The rearrangement uses TRBV7-2 and TRBJ1-1; D may be TRBD1 (5 bases). This CDR3 contains 13 residues. Trimming removed 5 bases from V and 0 bases from J, with 7 bases in between. The germline V gene has CDR1 SGHTA and CDR2 FQGNSA. For the CDR3, the DNA is TGTGCCAGCAGCCGACAGATGAACACTGAAGCTTTCTTT. This translates into CASSRQMNTEAFF.

The chain joins TRBV19 to TRBJ1-2; D is unclear. V lost 10 bases and J lost 5, with 11 bases in between. Germline V lookup: CDR1 LNHDA, CDR2 SQIVND (reference sequence). This CDR3 is built from 11 residues. CDR3: CATLEDYGYTF. The DNA of the CDR3 is TGTGCCACTCTAGAAGATTATGGCTACACCTTC.

The V gene is TRBV6-5, the J gene TRBJ2-5, with 7 nucleotides matching TRBD2. The DNA end lines up better with TRBJ2-7; the J call may be wrong. The CDR3 contains 15 residues. CDR1 is MNHEY, CDR2 SVGAGI, per germline. CDR3 in amino acids: CASSPDVGRAYEQYF. DNA of the CDR3: TGTGCCAGCAGCCCCGACGTGGGGAGGGCCTACGAGCAGTACTTC.

The V and J genes are TRBV27 and TRBJ2-2; maybe TRBD2 (7 bases). V lost 6 bases and J 6 bases, leaving 17 bases between the germline ends. Germline lookup yields CDR1 MNHEY and CDR2 SMNVEV (reference sequence). The CDR3 covers 15 residues. For the CDR3, the DNA is TGTGCCAGCAGCTGGGAGGGGGGGCGGTCCGGGGAGCTGTTTTTT. Its translation is CASSWEGGRSGELFF.

The chain combines TRBV19 with TRBJ2-4, with a tentative D call TRBD2 (5 bases). The germline V gene encodes CDR1 LNHDA and CDR2 SQIVND (reference sequence). Trimming removed 3 bases at V and 0 bases at J, with 6 bases between. The CDR3 sequence is 14 residues long. Here the CDR3 DNA reads TGTGCCAGTAGTATCGGGGTAGCCAAAAACATTCAGTACTTC. This sequence encodes CASSIGVAKNIQYF.

The V call is TRBV11-3, the J call TRBJ2-5; 7 nucleotides agree with TRBD2. The junction had 6 bases not matched to a gene; V was cut back by 8 bases and J by 0 bases. This CDR3 spans 14 amino acids. CDR1 is SGHNT, CDR2 YENEEA, per germline. The CDR3 here is CASRASGYQETQYF. The DNA for the CDR3 is TGTGCCAGCCGGGCTAGCGGCTACCAAGAGACCCAGTACTTC.

The rearrangement joins TRBV27 to TRBJ1-5; TRBD1 is a possible D gene (5 bases). Germline assignment: CDR1 MNHEY and CDR2 SMNVEV (reference sequence). Trimming removed 2 bases from V and 6 bases from J, with 17 bases in between. The CDR3 spans 16 residues. The CDR3 sequence: CASSLLGGGGLQPQHF. The CDR3 DNA reads as TGTGCCAGCAGTTTACTAGGCGGGGGAGGTCTTCAGCCCCAGCATTTT.

V is TRBV7-3 and J is TRBJ1-4; D uncertain. Trimming took 0 bases from V and 8 from J, leaving 7 bases between them. CDR1 and CDR2 from the germline V gene are SGHTA and FQGTGA. CDR3 size: 13 residues. The DNA for the CDR3 is TGTGCCAGCAGCTTAACCCCGGGGGAAAAACTGTTTTTT. This sequence encodes CASSLTPGEKLFF.

This clone has only a few counts. The chain has TRBV19 and TRBJ1-3, with 8 positions matching TRBD1. Germline lookup yields CDR1 LNHDA and CDR2 SQIVND (reference sequence). J lost 4 bases, V lost 5 bases, and 10 bases had no gene match. CDR3 length: 16 amino acids. The CDR3 DNA follows: TGTGCCAGTAGTGCGAGGACAGGGATGGCCGGAAACACCATATATTTT. This gives the protein CASSARTGMAGNTIYF.